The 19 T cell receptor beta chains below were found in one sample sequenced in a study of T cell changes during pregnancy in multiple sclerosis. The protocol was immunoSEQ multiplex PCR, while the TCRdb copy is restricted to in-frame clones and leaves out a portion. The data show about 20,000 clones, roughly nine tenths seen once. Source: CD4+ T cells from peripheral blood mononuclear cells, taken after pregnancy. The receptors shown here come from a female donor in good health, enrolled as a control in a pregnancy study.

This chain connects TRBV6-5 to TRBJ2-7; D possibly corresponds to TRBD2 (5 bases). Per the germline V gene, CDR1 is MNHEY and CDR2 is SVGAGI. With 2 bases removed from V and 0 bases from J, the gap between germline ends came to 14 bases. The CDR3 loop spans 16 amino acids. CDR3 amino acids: CASSYTHEAASYEQYF. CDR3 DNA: TGTGCCAGCAGTTACACACATGAAGCGGCCTCCTACGAGCAGTACTTC.

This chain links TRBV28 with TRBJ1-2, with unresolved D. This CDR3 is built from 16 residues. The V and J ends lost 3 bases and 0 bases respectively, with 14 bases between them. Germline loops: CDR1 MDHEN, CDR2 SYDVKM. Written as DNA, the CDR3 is TGTGCCAGCAGTTTTTATCCCGCCGGGGCTAACTATGGCTACACCTTC. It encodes CASSFYPAGANYGYTF.

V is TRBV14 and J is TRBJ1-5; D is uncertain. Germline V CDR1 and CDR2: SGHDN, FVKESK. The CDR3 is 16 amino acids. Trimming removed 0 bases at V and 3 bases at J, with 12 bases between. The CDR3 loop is CASSQEETSPNQPQHF. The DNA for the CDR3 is TGTGCCAGCAGCCAAGAAGAGACAAGTCCCAATCAGCCCCAGCATTTT.

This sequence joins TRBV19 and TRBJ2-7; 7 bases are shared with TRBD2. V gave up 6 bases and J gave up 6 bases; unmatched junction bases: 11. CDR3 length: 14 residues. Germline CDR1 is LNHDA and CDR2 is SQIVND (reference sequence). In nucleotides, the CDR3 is TGTGCCAGTAGGGACACCAGTCCGGGAGGCGAGCAGTACTTC. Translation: CASRDTSPGGEQYF.

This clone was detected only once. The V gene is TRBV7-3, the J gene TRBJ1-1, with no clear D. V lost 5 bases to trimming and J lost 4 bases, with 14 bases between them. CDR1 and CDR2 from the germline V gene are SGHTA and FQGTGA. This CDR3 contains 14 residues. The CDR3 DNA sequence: TGTGCCAGCAGCCCTAATGGTGGGAGCACTGAAGCTTTCTTT. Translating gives CASSPNGGSTEAFF.

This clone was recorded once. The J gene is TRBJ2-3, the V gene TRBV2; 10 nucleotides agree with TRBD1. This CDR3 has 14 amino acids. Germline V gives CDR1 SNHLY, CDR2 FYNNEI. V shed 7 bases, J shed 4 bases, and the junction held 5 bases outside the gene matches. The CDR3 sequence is CASNFGTGADTQYF. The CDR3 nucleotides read TGTGCCAGCAATTTCGGGACAGGGGCAGATACGCAGTATTTT. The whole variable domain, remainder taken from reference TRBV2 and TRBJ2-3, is EPEVTQTPSHQVTQMGQEVILRCVPISNHLYFYWYRQILGQKVEFLVSFYNNEISEKSEIFDDQFSVERPDGSNFTLKIRSTKLEDSAMYFCASNFGTGADTQYFGPGTRLTVL.

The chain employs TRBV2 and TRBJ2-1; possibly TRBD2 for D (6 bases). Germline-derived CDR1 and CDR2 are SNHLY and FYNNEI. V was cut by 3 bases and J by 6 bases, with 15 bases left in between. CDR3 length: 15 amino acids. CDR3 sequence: CASSDELARGNEQFF. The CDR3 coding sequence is TGTGCCAGCAGTGACGAACTAGCCCGGGGCAATGAGCAGTTCTTC.

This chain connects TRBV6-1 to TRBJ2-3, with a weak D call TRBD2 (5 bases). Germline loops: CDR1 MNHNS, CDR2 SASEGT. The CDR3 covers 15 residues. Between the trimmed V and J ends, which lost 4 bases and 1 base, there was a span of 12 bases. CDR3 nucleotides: TGTGCCAGCAGTGCCCCACTAGAAGGCACAGATACGCAGTATTTT. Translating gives CASSAPLEGTDTQYF.

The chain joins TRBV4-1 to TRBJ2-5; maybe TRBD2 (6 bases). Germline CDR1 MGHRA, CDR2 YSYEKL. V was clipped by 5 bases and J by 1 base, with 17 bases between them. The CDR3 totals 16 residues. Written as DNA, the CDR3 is TGCGCCAGCAGCGAGTCGCCTGCGGGGACCCAAGAGACCCAGTACTTC. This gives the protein CASSESPAGTQETQYF.

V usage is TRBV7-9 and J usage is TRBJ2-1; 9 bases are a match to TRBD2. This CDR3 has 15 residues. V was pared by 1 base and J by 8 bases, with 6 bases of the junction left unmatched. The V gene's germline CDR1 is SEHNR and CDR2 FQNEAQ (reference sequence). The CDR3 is CASSLGTSELDEQFF. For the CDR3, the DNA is TGTGCCAGCAGCTTAGGGACTAGCGAGTTAGATGAGCAGTTCTTC.

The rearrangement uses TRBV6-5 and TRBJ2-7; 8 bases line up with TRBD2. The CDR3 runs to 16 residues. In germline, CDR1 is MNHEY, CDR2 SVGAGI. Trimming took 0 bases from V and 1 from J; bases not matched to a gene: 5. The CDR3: CASSYSGSGGSYEQYF. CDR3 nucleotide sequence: TGTGCCAGCAGTTACTCAGGCAGCGGGGGATCCTACGAGCAGTACTTC.

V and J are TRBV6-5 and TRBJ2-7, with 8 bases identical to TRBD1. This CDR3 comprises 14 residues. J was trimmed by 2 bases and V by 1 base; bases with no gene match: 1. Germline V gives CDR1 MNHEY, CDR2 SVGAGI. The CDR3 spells CASSYWTGPYEQYF. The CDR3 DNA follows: TGTGCCAGCAGTTACTGGACAGGGCCCTACGAGCAGTACTTC.

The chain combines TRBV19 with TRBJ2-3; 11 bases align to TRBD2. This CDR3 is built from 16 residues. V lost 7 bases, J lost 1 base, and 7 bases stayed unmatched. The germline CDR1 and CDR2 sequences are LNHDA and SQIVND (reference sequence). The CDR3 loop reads CASNSMTSGGTDTQYF. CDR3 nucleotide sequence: TGTGCCAGTAACTCAATGACTAGCGGGGGCACAGATACGCAGTATTTT.

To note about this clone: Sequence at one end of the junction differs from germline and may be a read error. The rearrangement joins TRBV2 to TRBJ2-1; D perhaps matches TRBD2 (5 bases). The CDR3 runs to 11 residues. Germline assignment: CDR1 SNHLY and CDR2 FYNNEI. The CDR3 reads CASREGLRGFF. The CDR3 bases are TGTGCCAGCAGAGAAGGCCTCCGGGGGTTCTTC.

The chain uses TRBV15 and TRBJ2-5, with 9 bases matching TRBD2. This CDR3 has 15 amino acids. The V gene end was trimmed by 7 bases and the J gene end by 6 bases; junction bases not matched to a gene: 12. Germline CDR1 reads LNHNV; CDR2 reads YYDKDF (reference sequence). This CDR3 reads CATTPVAGVLQTQYF. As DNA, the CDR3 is TGTGCCACCACCCCAGTAGCGGGAGTTTTGCAGACCCAGTACTTC.

The CDR3, as DNA: TGTGCCAGCAGTTTTGGACACCCCGGTCAGCCCCAGCATTTT. The encoded protein is CASSFGHPGQPQHF. The chain joins TRBV27 to TRBJ1-5; weak D call: TRBD1 (5 bases). The CDR3 runs 14 residues. Germline lookup yields CDR1 MNHEY and CDR2 SMNVEV (reference sequence). The germline V and J ends were trimmed by 3 bases and 6 bases, with 12 bases remaining between them.

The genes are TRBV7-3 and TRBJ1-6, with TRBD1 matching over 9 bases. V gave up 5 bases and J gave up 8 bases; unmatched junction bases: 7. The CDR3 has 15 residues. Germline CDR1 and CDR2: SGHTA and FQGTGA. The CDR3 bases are TGTGCCAGCAGCCACCGAGGACAGGGGTATTCACCCCTCCACTTT. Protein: CASSHRGQGYSPLHF.

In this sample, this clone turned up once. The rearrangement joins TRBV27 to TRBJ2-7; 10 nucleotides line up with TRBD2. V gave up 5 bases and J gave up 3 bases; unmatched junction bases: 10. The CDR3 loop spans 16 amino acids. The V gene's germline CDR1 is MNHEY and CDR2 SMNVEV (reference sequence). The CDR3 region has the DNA TGTGCCAGCAGTAAAATGACTAGCGGGCCCGGCTACGAGCAGTACTTC. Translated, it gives CASSKMTSGPGYEQYF.

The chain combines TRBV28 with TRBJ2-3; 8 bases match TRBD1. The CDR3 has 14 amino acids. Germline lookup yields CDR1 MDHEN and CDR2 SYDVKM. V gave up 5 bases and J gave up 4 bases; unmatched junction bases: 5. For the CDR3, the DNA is TGTGCCAGCAGTCTCGGACAGGGCCCAGATACGCAGTATTTT. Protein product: CASSLGQGPDTQYF.